This T cell receptor (beta chain) was retrieved from a study of blood T cell repertoires in COVID-19 (dated by TCRdb to 2018 to 2020). Study-wide context: Collaborator samples came from the United States, Italy and Spain and covered acute and convalescent phases of COVID-19. The samples were drawn from two sources: the first 160 participants of the ongoing ImmuneRACE study, and over 950 subjects contributed by 6 global collaborators. Where available, HLA class I and class II types were obtained from metadata supplied by the sample provider rather than from assay-based typing. A de-identified subject ID, COVID-19 status, age in years and sex were almost always included in the sample metadata. The repertoires were released in a freely available public database meant as a resource for research on the immune response to SARS-CoV-2. Deeply sampled blood TCRbeta repertoires from subjects exposed to, actively infected with, or recovered from COVID-19 were included in the dataset. The prospective study material was composed of cDNA or gDNA derived from T cells, B-cell-depleted T cells, or PBMCs.

Remarks on this clone: The antigen it recognizes is unknown. No base-level quality is on record; no much larger clone is a single base apart.

The CDR3 runs 14 amino acids, cysteine and phenylalanine included. The DNA shown is the 42-base CDR3, in frame from base 1. The junction carries 10 bases between V and J, which are trimmed by 0 bases and 5 bases respectively. The germline V gene (reference sequence) yields LNHNV for CDR1 and YYDKDF for CDR2. What the work shows at the level of the full study, not this receptor alone: The amount of clinical and demographic metadata varied by source and participant and was provided uncurated.

TCRbeta CDR3 regions were amplified from genomic DNA by means of the immunoSEQ Assay, a bias-controlled multiplex PCR. The authors processed their data as follows. The number of nucleated cells in each sample was estimated from the amplification of reference gene primers within the assay. To quantify the absolute abundance of each unique TCRbeta CDR3 rearrangement, sequence reads were collapsed and filtered. For each sample, productive Simpson clonality was calculated as the square root of Simpson's diversity index across productive rearrangements. Held by TCRdb, this immuneACCESS table contains in-frame sequences only and omits some clones. Under half of the omission traces to an unresolved V gene where checked; the cause of the rest is unknown. V, J and clone size are those of that table, while D and trimming were read from the DNA. The sample records around 300,000 clones, 88% of which are singletons. The biggest ten clones account for 9% to 9.5% of the sample.

The collaborating institutions used their own protocols to collect whole blood in K2EDTA tubes. For TCRbeta analysis, collaborator samples were shipped as frozen whole blood, as isolated PBMCs, or as DNA extracted from either sample type. The TCR was taken from a man in his late teens or twenties with active or convalescent COVID-19. Specimen: peripheral blood. This receptor chain uses TRBV15 and TRBJ1-2; TRBD1 could be the D gene, as 5 bases match. The nucleotide sequence reads as follows: TGTGCCACCAGCAGAGAAGGGGTGAAATATGGCTACACCTTC. Translated, this is CATSREGVKYGYTF.